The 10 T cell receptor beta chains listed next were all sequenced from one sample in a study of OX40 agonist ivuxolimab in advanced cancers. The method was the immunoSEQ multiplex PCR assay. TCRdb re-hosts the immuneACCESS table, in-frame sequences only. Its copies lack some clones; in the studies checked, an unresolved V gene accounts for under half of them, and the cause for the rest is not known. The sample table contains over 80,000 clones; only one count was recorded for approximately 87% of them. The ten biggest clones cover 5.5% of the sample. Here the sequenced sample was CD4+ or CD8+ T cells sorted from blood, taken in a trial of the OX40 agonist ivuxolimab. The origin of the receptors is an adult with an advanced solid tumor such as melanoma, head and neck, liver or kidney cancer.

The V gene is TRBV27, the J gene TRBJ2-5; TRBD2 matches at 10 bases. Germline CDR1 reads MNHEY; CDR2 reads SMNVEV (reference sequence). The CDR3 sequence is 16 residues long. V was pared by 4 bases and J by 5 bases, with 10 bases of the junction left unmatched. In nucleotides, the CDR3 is TGTGCCAGCAGTTCCGCACTAGCGGGATTAATGGAGACCCAGTACTTC. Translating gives CASSSALAGLMETQYF.

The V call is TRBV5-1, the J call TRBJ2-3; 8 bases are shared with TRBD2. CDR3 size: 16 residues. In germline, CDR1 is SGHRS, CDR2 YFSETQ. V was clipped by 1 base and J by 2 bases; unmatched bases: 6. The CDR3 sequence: CASSLHSGAYTDTQYF. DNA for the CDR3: TGCGCCAGCAGCTTGCATAGCGGGGCCTACACAGATACGCAGTATTTT.

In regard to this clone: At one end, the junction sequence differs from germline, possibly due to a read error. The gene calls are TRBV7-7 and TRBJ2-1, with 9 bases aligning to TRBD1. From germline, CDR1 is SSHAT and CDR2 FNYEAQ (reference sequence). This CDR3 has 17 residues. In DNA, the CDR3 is TGTGCTAGCAGCAAGGGACAGGGTGTGGTTTCCTACAATGAGCAGTTCTTC. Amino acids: CASSKGQGVVSYNEQFF.

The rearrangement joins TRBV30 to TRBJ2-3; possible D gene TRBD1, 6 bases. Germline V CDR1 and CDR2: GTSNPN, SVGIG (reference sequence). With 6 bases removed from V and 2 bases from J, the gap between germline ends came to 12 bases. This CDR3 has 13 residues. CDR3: CACRQGNTDTQYF. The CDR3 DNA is TGTGCCTGCCGCCAGGGGAACACAGATACGCAGTATTTT.

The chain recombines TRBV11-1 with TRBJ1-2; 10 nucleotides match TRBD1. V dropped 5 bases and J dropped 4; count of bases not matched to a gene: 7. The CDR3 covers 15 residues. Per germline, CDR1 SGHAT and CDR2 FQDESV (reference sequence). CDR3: CASSHRDRGSYGYTF. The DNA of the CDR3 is TGTGCCAGCAGCCACCGGGACAGGGGTTCCTATGGCTACACCTTC.

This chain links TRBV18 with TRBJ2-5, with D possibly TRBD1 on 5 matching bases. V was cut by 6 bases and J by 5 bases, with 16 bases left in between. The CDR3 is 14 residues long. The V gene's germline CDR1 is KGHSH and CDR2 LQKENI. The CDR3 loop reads CASSPRQIGETQYF. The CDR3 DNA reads TGTGCCAGCTCCCCCCGACAGATTGGGGAGACCCAGTACTTC.

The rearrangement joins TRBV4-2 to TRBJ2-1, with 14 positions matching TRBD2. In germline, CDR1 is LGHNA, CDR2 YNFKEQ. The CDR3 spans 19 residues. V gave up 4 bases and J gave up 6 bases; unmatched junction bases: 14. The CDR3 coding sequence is TGTGCCAGCAGCCCCTCCCTCTTGACTAGCGGGAGGGCCACCAATGAGCAGTTCTTC. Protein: CASSPSLLTSGRATNEQFF.

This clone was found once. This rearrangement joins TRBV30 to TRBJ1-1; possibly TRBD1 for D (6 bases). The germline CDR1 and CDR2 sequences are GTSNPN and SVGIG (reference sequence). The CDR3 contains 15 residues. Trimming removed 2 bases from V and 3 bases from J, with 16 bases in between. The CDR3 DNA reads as TGTGCCTGGAGTCCCGGACAGCCCGGGCACACTGAAGCTTTCTTT. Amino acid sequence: CAWSPGQPGHTEAFF.

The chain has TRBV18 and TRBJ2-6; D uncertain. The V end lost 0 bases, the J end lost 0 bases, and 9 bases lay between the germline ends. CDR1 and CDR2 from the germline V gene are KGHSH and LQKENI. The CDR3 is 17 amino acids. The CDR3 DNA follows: TGTGCCAGCTCACCACCGCGTTGGGGCTCTGGGGCCAACGTCCTGACTTTC. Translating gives CASSPPRWGSGANVLTF. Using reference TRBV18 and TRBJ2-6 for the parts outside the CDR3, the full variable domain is NAGVMQNPRHLVRRRGQEARLRCSPMKGHSHVYWYRQLPEEGLKFMVYLQKENIIDESGMPKERFSAEFPKEGPSILRIQQVVRGDSAAYFCASSPPRWGSGANVLTFGAGSRLTVL.

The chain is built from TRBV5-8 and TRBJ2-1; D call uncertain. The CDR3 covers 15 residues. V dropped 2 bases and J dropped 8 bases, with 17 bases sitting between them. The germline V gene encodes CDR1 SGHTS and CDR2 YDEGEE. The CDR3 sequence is CASSFGQTWTDEQFF. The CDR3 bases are TGTGCCAGCAGCTTCGGGCAGACCTGGACGGATGAGCAGTTCTTC. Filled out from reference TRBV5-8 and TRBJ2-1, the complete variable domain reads EAGVTQSPTHLIKTRGQQATLRCSPISGHTSVYWYQQALGLGLQFLLWYDEGEERNRGNFPPRFSGRQFPNYSSELNVNALELEDSALYLCASSFGQTWTDEQFFGPGTRLTVL.